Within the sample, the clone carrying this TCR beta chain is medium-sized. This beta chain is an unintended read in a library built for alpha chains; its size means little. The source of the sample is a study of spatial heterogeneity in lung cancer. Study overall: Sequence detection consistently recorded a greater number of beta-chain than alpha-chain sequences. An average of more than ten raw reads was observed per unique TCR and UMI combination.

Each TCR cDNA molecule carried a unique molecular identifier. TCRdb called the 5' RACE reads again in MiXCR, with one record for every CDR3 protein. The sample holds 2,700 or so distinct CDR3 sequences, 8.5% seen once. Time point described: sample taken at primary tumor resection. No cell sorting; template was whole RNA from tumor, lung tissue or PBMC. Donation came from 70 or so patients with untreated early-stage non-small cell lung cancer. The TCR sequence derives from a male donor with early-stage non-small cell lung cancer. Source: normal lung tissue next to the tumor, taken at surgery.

CDR3 region: CASSPWRGEQYF. DNA of the CDR3: TGTGCCAGCAGTCCATGGCGGGGCGAGCAGTACTTC. The chain carries TRBV2 and TRBJ2-7; a possible D gene is TRBD2 (6 bases). The CDR3 extends over 12 amino acids. V was pared by 5 bases and J by 6 bases, with 11 bases between. Germline assignment: CDR1 SNHLY and CDR2 FYNNEI.